This T cell receptor beta chain was identified during a study of T-cell reconstitution after alpha-beta-depleted transplantation in children. Findings and limits, study-wide: Surviving recipient T cells and thymic progenitors produced the high day-60 TCRbeta diversity seen in some patients.

TCRbeta library construction was performed incorporating unique molecular identifiers. TCRdb recomputed calls from the PCR reads with MiXCR, one row per CDR3 protein. This table has 200,000 to 250,000 distinct CDR3 sequences, 8.2% appearing once. At least ten counts were recorded for this clonotype. Antigen: not known. This CDR3 spans 13 amino acids. The V end was cut by 11 bases, the J end by 8 bases, with 18 bases between. In germline, CDR1 is MDHEN, CDR2 SYDVKM. V is TRBV28 and J is TRBJ1-4; D is ambiguous. This sequence was found in a male patient aged 10 to 17 who had a stem cell transplant for acute lymphoblastic leukemia, so the T cells may come from the graft donor. Material: PBMCs, mostly from graft donor cells, obtained 180 days after TCRalphabeta/CD19-depleted stem cell transplant. The DNA for the CDR3 is TGTGCCTCCCAAGGACCCGGGAAAGAAAAACTGTTTTTT. It encodes CASQGPGKEKLFF.